These 9 T cell receptor beta chains share one sample of origin, sequenced in a study of OX40 agonist ivuxolimab in advanced cancers. This table comes from immunoSEQ multiplex PCR, and its TCRdb copy is limited to in-frame clones, with some not included. This sample has 30,000 to 40,000 clones, with approximately 80% found just once. The sequenced sample was CD4+ or CD8+ T cells sorted from blood, obtained in a trial of the OX40 agonist ivuxolimab. The receptors here all came from an adult with an advanced solid tumor such as melanoma, head and neck, liver or kidney cancer.

Here the CDR3 DNA reads TGTGCCAGCAGCTTGTACGGGGTAAGCTCCTACGAGCAGTACTTC. Its protein is CASSLYGVSSYEQYF. The V and J genes are TRBV7-2 and TRBJ2-7, with D perhaps matching TRBD2 (5 bases). This CDR3 region has 15 residues. Germline V CDR1 and CDR2: SGHTA, FQGNSA. Trimming removed 3 bases at V and 0 bases at J, with 12 bases between.

The chain links TRBV6-5 to TRBJ1-2; 7 positions agree with TRBD1. CDR3 length equals 14 residues. The J segment lost 4 bases and the V segment lost 8 bases, leaving 10 bases of the junction unmatched. From germline, CDR1 is MNHEY and CDR2 SVGAGI. The CDR3 is CASGISGQAYGYTF. The CDR3 coding sequence is TGTGCCAGCGGCATATCCGGACAGGCCTATGGCTACACCTTC.

This clone was detected only a few times. V is TRBV19 and J is TRBJ1-3; no clear D gene. The V end lost 4 bases, the J end lost 1 base, and 5 bases lay between the germline ends. There are 13 residues in the CDR3. Germline values: CDR1 LNHDA, CDR2 SQIVND (reference sequence). CDR3 coding DNA: TGTGCCAGTAGTACGGGGTCTGGAAACACCATATATTTT. The encoded protein is CASSTGSGNTIYF.

The chain links TRBV4-1 to TRBJ1-3; TRBD1 is a possible D gene (5 bases). The CDR3 has 16 residues. Germline lookup yields CDR1 MGHRA and CDR2 YSYEKL. Trimming shortened V by 1 base and J by 6 bases, and 16 bases separated the two germline ends. The CDR3 DNA reads TGCGCCAGCAGCCAAGGGGCCGGGGCAGGGCTAAACACCATATATTTT. Its protein product is CASSQGAGAGLNTIYF.

The V gene is TRBV10-1, the J gene TRBJ1-4, with a tentative D call TRBD1 (5 bases). V shed 0 bases and J shed 8 bases, with 13 bases lying between them. CDR1 and CDR2 from the germline V gene are WNHNN and SYGVQD (reference sequence). The CDR3 is 15 amino acids. The CDR3 reads CASSESQGRGEKLFF. The CDR3 DNA is TGCGCCAGCAGTGAGTCCCAGGGACGAGGGGAAAAACTGTTTTTT.

V and J are TRBV5-1 and TRBJ1-2; 7 positions agree with TRBD1. Germline CDR1 is SGHRS and CDR2 is YFSETQ. Losses at the gene ends were 0 bases for V and 6 bases for J; bases not matched to a gene: 5. The CDR3 sequence is 14 residues long. The CDR3: CASSLVQGPHGYTF. CDR3 DNA sequence: TGCGCCAGCAGCTTGGTACAGGGGCCGCATGGCTACACCTTC.

V gene TRBV15 combines with J gene TRBJ1-5; a possible D gene is TRBD1 (5 bases). Germline CDR1 reads LNHNV; CDR2 reads YYDKDF (reference sequence). The V end was cut by 4 bases, the J end by 7 bases, with 14 bases between. This CDR3 is 14 amino acids long. The CDR3 loop reads CATSNDSWDQPQHF. The CDR3 nucleotides read TGTGCCACCAGCAATGACAGTTGGGACCAGCCCCAGCATTTT.

The chain is built from TRBV27 and TRBJ1-2; TRBD1 is a possible D gene (5 bases). Trimming took off 9 bases at V and 6 bases at J, with 17 bases between the two ends. CDR3 length equals 13 residues. Germline CDR1 MNHEY, CDR2 SMNVEV (reference sequence). DNA for the CDR3: TGTGCCAGTTCAAACTGGGGGTCGGATGGCTACACCTTC. Translating it yields CASSNWGSDGYTF.

This clone was observed a handful of times. V is TRBV7-6 and J is TRBJ2-6; D is unresolved. Trimming took 4 bases from V and 2 from J, leaving 6 bases between them. Looked up from germline, CDR1 is SGHVS and CDR2 is FNYEAQ. This CDR3 comprises 14 residues. The CDR3 region is CASSSPAGANVLTF. The CDR3 nucleotides read TGTGCCAGCAGCTCCCCCGCTGGGGCCAACGTCCTGACTTTC.